A selection of T cell receptor beta chains follows, all from one sample in a study of blood T cell repertoires in COVID-19. Sequencing used immunoSEQ multiplex PCR; TCRdb keeps in-frame clones, though not all of them. The table has tens of thousands of clones, roughly 90% seen once; the top ten hold over 5%. Sequencing was carried out using peripheral blood. Receptor source: a man between 60 and 70 years old with COVID-19, enrolled during active disease. Each CDR3 is given with its conserved first and last residue. The D gene is left open where the match is weak. Clone size is stated in some rows and not others, as once, few, many or a class when expanded.

j_call,v_call,d_call,clone_size,cdr3_nt,cdr3_aa
TRBJ2-7,TRBV11-2,.,.,TGTGCCAGCAGCTTATGGCTCGAATCCTACGAGCAGTACTTC,CASSLWLESYEQYF
TRBJ1-5,TRBV6-2/TRBV6-3,.,few,TGTGCCAGCAGTTACCTTTCTACCAATCAGCCCCAGCATTTT,CASSYLSTNQPQHF
TRBJ1-5,TRBV4-1,.,.,TGCGCCAGCCAAACTACCCGACAGGTGGGTCAGCCCCAGCATTTT,CASQTTRQVGQPQHF
TRBJ2-4,TRBV27,.,.,TGTGCCAGCAGTCCCCAGTATGCCAAAAACATTCAGTACTTC,CASSPQYAKNIQYF
TRBJ2-7,TRBV5-8,TRBD2,.,TGTGCCAGCAGCTTGTCGGGGGGTCTCTCCTACGAGCAGTACTTC,CASSLSGGLSYEQYF
TRBJ2-3,TRBV9,.,.,TGTGCCAGCAGCGTAGTGGCGGGGAGAGATACGCAGTATTTT,CASSVVAGRDTQYF
TRBJ1-6,TRBV7-9,TRBD1,.,TGTGCCAGCAGCCCGGGACAGGGACGTTCACCCCTCCACTTT,CASSPGQGRSPLHF
TRBJ2-3,TRBV7-9,.,once,TGTGCCAGCAGCTTCGTCAGGGACACAGATACGCAGTATTTT,CASSFVRDTDTQYF
TRBJ2-4,TRBV11-2,.,.,TGTGCCAGCAGCCCGTGGGGCTCGACAAACATTCAGTACTTC,CASSPWGSTNIQYF
TRBJ2-2,TRBV4-1,TRBD2,.,TGCGCCAGCAGCCAAGACCTACTAGCGGGAGCGGGCATAGCCGGGGAGCTGTTTTTT,CASSQDLLAGAGIAGELFF
TRBJ2-3,TRBV4-1,.,.,TGCGCCAGCAGCCAAGCGGGGGACCGCGCAGGCATCACAGATACGCAGTATTTT,CASSQAGDRAGITDTQYF
TRBJ1-1,TRBV6-2/TRBV6-3,TRBD1,.,TGTGCCAGCAGTTACGCCGACAGGGTAAACACTGAAGCTTTCTTT,CASSYADRVNTEAFF
TRBJ2-2,TRBV29-1,.,.,TGCAGCGTCCAACCGCGGGATAACACCGGGGAGCTGTTTTTT,CSVQPRDNTGELFF
TRBJ2-1,TRBV24-1,.,.,TGTGCCACCAGTACCCCGAGCGGTGGAGATGAGCAGTTCTTC,CATSTPSGGDEQFF
TRBJ1-1,TRBV19,.,.,TGTGCCAGTAGTATGCGGGACGGGGGGAACACTGAAGCTTTCTTT,CASSMRDGGNTEAFF
TRBJ2-7,TRBV28,TRBD2,.,TGTGCCAGCAGCTTACTCGGGACTAGCGGGAGTTACGAGCAGTACTTC,CASSLLGTSGSYEQYF
TRBJ2-4,TRBV6-1,.,.,TGTGCCAGCAGTGTGGGTTTGGACAGCCTGGGTTTCATTCAGTACTTC,CASSVGLDSLGFIQYF
TRBJ1-1,TRBV6-2/TRBV6-3,.,.,TGTGCCAGCAGTTACGGGGGGTTAGTCACTGAAGCTTTCTTT,CASSYGGLVTEAFF
TRBJ1-5,TRBV5-5,TRBD1,.,TGTGCCAGCAGCCCATCTACAGGGGATGCCCATCAGCCCCAGCATTTT,CASSPSTGDAHQPQHF
TRBJ2-3,TRBV30,TRBD2,.,TGTGCCTGTCCGGGACTAGCGGGGGGAACAGATACGCAGTATTTT,CACPGLAGGTDTQYF
TRBJ2-7,TRBV19,.,.,TGTGCCAGTAGTATAGATCTATTTGAATCCTACGAGCAGTACTTC,CASSIDLFESYEQYF
TRBJ1-1,TRBV21-1,.,few,TGTGCCAGCAGCAAAGTTCCTCTGGGGCCGATCGATACTGAAGCTTTCTTT,CASSKVPLGPIDTEAFF
TRBJ1-2,TRBV7-3,TRBD1,.,TGTGCCAGCAGCTTGGGACAGAACTATGGCTACACCTTC,CASSLGQNYGYTF
TRBJ1-1,TRBV20-1,.,.,TGCAGTGCTCGGGACACTGAAGCTTTCTTT,CSARDTEAFF
TRBJ2-7,TRBV11-3,TRBD1,.,TGTGCCAGCACCCCTAAGGACAGGGGCTCCTACGAGCAGTACTTC,CASTPKDRGSYEQYF
TRBJ2-1,TRBV6-5,.,.,TGTGCCAGCAGTTACAGGGGCAATGAGCAGTTCTTC,CASSYRGNEQFF
TRBJ2-3,TRBV5-1,TRBD2,.,TGCGCCAGCAGCTTATCCGGGACTAGCGGCACAGATACGCAGTATTTT,CASSLSGTSGTDTQYF
TRBJ1-5,TRBV2,.,.,TGTGCCAGCAGTGAACTCTTAGGGGATCAGCCCCAGCATTTT,CASSELLGDQPQHF
TRBJ2-1,TRBV7-2,.,.,TGTGCCAGCAGCTTAGCGCGGGACTCTTCTGAGCAGTTCTTC,CASSLARDSSEQFF
TRBJ2-7,TRBV3-1/TRBV3-2,TRBD1,.,TGTGCCAGCAGCCTTGGGACAGGCAACTACGAGCAGTACTTC,CASSLGTGNYEQYF
TRBJ1-2,TRBV3-1/TRBV3-2,TRBD1,.,TGTGCCAGCAGCCAAGGGGACAGGGATGGCTACACCTTC,CASSQGDRDGYTF
TRBJ1-2,TRBV24-1,.,.,TGTGCCACCAGTGACCGCCTCAGAGGAGGCTACACCTTC,CATSDRLRGGYTF
TRBJ2-3,TRBV7-3,TRBD2,.,TGTGCCAGCAGCTTAACCCTAAGCGGGAGAGGTACAGATACGCAGTATTTT,CASSLTLSGRGTDTQYF
TRBJ1-2,TRBV11-3,TRBD1,.,TGTGCCAGCAGCCCGGAAACAGGGGCATATGGCTACACCTTC,CASSPETGAYGYTF
TRBJ1-1,TRBV6-4,.,.,TGTGCCAGCGCGCTACAGGTCGGCACTGAAGCTTTCTTT,CASALQVGTEAFF
TRBJ2-7,TRBV19,.,.,TGTGCCAGTAGTAGACAGAGCTCCTACGAGCAGTACTTC,CASSRQSSYEQYF
TRBJ2-2,TRBV6-5,.,few,TGTGCCAGCAGTTACGGCAGAGGAGGTGCCGGGGAGCTGTTTTTT,CASSYGRGGAGELFF
TRBJ2-2,TRBV10-3,TRBD1,.,TGTGCCTCGACAGGGGCTAGCGGGGAGCTGTTTTTT,CASTGASGELFF
TRBJ2-7,TRBV28,TRBD2,.,TGTGCCAGCAGTTTACTGGCTAGCGGGAGGTACAGTTACGAGCAGTACTTC,CASSLLASGRYSYEQYF
TRBJ2-2,TRBV9,TRBD2,.,TGTGCCAGCAGCGTGGGGACTAGCGGGGGCGGGGAGCTGTTTTTT,CASSVGTSGGGELFF
TRBJ2-3,TRBV3-1/TRBV3-2,.,.,TGTGCCAGCAGCCACGAGCTCGGTACGCAGTATTTT,CASSHELGTQYF
TRBJ1-6,TRBV5-1,TRBD1,.,TGCGCCAGCAGCTTGGCGGACAGGGATAATTCACCCCTCCACTTT,CASSLADRDNSPLHF